This T cell receptor beta chain is drawn from a study of blood T cell repertoires in COVID-19. Researchers sorted participants into cohorts using their self-reported clinical history. TCRdb's table, derived via immunoSEQ multiplex PCR, lists solely in-frame clones and lacks some. The table records around 250,000 clones, 85% to 90% of them present only once. The CDR3 sequence is 16 residues long. Germline V gene sequence: CDR1 MDHEN, CDR2 SYDVKM. The ends lost 6 bases at V and 0 bases at J; junction bases unmatched: 6. The sample taken for sequencing was PBMCs or T cells enriched from blood (not recorded which). V gene TRBV28 combines with J gene TRBJ2-3, with TRBD2 matching over 10 bases. This sequence was found in a woman aged 25 to 39 with acute COVID-19. The CDR3 coding sequence is TGTGCCAGCAGAGGCTCTAGCGGGAGTAGCACAGATACGCAGTATTTT. Protein: CASRGSSGSSTDTQYF.